This T cell receptor beta chain originates from a study of persistence of HIV-infected CD4 T cells. On this clone: The antigen is unknown.

There are 15 residues in the CDR3. Germline V gene lookup returns CDR1 SGDLS and CDR2 YYNGEE. Trimming removed 3 bases from V and 1 base from J; junction bases left unmatched: 4. Anti-CD3/anti-CD28 beads served as a nonspecific positive control stimulus. Sorting selected CD4+ T cells upregulating both CD40 ligand and CD69. This was the immunoSEQ version 4 assay in survey mode. Assay: immunoSEQ multiplex PCR; the TCRdb copy retains only in-frame clones and omits some. This sample has some 49,000 clones, with 90% found just once. The sequence was obtained from an adult woman with HIV who was CMV-seropositive. V is TRBV9 and J is TRBJ2-5; 9 positions agree with TRBD2. Sequencing was performed on CD4+ T cells sorted from PBMCs after approximately 20-hour stimulation, taken from a patient who received antiretroviral therapy. In DNA, the CDR3 is TGTGCCAGCAGCGCCGGGACTAGCTTCCAAGAGACCCAGTACTTC. This gives the protein CASSAGTSFQETQYF.